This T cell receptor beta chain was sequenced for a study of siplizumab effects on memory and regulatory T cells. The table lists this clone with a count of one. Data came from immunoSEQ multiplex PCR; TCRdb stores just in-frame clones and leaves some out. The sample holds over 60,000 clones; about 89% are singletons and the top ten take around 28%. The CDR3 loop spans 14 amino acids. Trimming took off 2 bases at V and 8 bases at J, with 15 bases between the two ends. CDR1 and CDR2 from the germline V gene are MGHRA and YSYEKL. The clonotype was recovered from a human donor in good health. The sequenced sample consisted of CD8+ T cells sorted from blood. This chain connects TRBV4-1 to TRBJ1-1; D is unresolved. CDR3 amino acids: CASSQTNTGLEAFF. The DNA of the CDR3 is TGCGCCAGCAGCCAAACTAACACTGGTCTCGAAGCTTTCTTT.